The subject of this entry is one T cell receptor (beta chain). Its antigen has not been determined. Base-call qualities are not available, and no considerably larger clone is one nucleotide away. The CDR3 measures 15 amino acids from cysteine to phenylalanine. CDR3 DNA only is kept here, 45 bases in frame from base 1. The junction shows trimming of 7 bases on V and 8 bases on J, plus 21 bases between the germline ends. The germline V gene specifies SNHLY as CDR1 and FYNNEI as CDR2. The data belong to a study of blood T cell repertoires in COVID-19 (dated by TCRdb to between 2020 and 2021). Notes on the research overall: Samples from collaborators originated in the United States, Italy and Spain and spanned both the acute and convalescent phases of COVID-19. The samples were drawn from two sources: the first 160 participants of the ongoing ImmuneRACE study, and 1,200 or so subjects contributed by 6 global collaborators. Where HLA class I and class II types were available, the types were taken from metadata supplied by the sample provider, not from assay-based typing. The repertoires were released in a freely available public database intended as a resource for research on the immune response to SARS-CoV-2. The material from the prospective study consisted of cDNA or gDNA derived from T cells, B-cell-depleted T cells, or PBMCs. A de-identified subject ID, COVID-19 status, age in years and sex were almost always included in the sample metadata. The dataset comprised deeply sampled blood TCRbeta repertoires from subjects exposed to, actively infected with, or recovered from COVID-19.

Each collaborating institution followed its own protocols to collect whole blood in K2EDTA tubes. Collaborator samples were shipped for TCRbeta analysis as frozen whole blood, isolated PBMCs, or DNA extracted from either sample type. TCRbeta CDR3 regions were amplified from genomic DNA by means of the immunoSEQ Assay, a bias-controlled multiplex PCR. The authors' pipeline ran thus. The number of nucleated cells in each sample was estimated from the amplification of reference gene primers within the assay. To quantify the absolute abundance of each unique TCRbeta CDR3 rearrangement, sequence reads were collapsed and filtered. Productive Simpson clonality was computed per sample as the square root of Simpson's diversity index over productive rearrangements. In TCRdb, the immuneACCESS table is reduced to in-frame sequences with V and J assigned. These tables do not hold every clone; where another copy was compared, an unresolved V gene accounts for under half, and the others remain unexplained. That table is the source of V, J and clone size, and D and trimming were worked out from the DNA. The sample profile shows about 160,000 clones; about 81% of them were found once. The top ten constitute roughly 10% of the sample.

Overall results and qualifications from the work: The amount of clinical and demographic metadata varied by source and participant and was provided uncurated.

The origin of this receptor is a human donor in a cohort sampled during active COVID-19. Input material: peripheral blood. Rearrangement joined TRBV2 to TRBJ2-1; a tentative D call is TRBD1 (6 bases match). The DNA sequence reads TGTGCCAGCACTAGGGGGACGAGCCTCAATTATGAGCAGTTCTTC. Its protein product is CASTRGTSLNYEQFF.